The TCR beta chain described here comes from a study of blood T cell repertoires in COVID-19. As originally analysed: Amplification of reference gene primers was used by the study to estimate nucleated cell counts. Assay: immunoSEQ multiplex PCR; the TCRdb copy retains only in-frame clones and omits some. Clonal size and the V and J genes are those of that table, whereas D and trimming came from the DNA. The sample yields some 80,000 clones, around 80% seen once. Germline values: CDR1 SEHNR, CDR2 FQNEAQ (reference sequence). V gave up 4 bases and J gave up 9 bases, with 13 bases separating them. This CDR3 is built from 13 residues.

Input material: peripheral blood. This receptor was taken from a woman aged 70-85 years with acute or convalescent COVID-19. The chain links TRBV7-9 to TRBJ2-1, with D unresolved. The CDR3 loop reads CASSSQTGGEQFF. CDR3 DNA sequence: TGTGCCAGCAGCTCGCAAACCGGCGGTGAGCAGTTCTTC.